This TCR beta chain comes out of a study of immune cell composition in non-small cell lung cancer. Whole-study findings and limits: It was not proven that tumour-reactive clones equal dominant tumour-associated clones.

The germline V gene encodes CDR1 KGHSH and CDR2 LQKENI. The CDR3 runs 15 residues. V gave up 4 bases and J gave up 3 bases; unmatched junction bases: 6. This clone turned up a few times. Its antigen remains unknown. Sequencing was performed with immunoSEQ multiplex PCR; in TCRdb, only in-frame clones are kept and a portion is missing. The sample lists roughly 3,000 clones, over 70% occurring once. The sequence was obtained from a human donor with non-small cell lung cancer. The chain combines TRBV18 with TRBJ1-5; 7 bases are a match to TRBD1. Sample: lung tumor tissue. CDR3 sequence reads: CASSQETGYNQPQHF. The DNA for the CDR3 is TGTGCCAGCTCACAGGAGACAGGGTACAATCAGCCCCAGCATTTT.